This T cell receptor beta chain comes out of a study of identical twins. cDNA carried unique molecular identifiers, and a universal primer site was added by template switching. Each CDR3 protein is one row after TCRdb ran MiXCR on the 5' RACE reads. This sample yields some 500,000 distinct CDR3 sequences, of which 9% to 10% are seen a single time; roughly 3% belongs to the top ten. At least ten counts were recorded for this clonotype. The germline gives CDR1 DFQATT, CDR2 SNEGSKA (reference sequence). V was cut by 4 bases and J by 6 bases, with 19 bases left in between. This CDR3 region has 14 residues. Separately, the same data were catalogued under a study of yellow fever vaccine responses in identical twins.

The sequenced material came from PBMCs. The TCR comes from a woman between 18 and 29 years old in good health. The chain links TRBV20-1 to TRBJ2-7; a weak D match, TRBD1 (5 bases). In nucleotides, the CDR3 is TGCAGTGCTAAAATAGGGGCCTTCTTCCCCGAGCAGTACTTC. Protein sequence: CSAKIGAFFPEQYF.